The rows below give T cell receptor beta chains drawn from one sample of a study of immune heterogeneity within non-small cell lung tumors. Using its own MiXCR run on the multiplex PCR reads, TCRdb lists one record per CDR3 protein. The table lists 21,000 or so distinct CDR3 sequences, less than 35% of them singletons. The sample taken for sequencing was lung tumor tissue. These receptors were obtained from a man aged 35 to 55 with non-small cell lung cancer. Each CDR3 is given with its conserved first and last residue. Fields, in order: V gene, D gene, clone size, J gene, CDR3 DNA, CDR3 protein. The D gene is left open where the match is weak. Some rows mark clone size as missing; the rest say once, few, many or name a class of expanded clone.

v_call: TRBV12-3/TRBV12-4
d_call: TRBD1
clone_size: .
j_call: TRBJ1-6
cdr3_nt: TGTGCCAGAACCTGGATTAAGACAGGGCTTAATTCACCCCTCCACTTT
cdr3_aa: CARTWIKTGLNSPLHF

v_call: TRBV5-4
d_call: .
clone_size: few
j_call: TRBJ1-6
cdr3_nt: TGTGCCAGCAGCTTGGAAGGGAGGAGACTTGGTTCACCCCTCCACTTT
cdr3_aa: CASSLEGRRLGSPLHF

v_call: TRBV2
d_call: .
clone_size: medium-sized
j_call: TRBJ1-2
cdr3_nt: TGTGCCAGCAGTGCCACCCCTGAGGGGAGGAGCTATGGCTACACCTTC
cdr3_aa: CASSATPEGRSYGYTF

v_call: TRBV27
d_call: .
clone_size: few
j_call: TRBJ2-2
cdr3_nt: TGTGCCAGCAGTTTATTCTCCGGGACTGGGCCGACCGGGGAGCTGTTTTTT
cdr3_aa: CASSLFSGTGPTGELFF

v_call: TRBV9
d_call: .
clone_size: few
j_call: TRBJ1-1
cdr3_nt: TGTGCCAGCAGCCCTCCTACGGGCCAAAACACTGAAGCTTTCTTT
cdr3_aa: CASSPPTGQNTEAFF

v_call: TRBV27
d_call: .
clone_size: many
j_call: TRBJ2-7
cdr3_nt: TGTGCCAGCAGTCCCCAGCGGAGCTCCTACGAGCAGTACTTC
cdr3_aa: CASSPQRSSYEQYF

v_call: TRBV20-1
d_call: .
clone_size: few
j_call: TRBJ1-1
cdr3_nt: TGCAGTGCTAGCCCCGGGACTCGGGCTTTCTTT
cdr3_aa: CSASPGTRAFF

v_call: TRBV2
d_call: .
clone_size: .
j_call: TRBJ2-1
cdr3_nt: TGTGCCAGCAGTGGAGAAGGCTATGAGCAGTTCTTC
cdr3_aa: CASSGEGYEQFF

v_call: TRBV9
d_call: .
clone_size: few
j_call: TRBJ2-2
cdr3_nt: TGTGCCAGCAGCGTAGAAGCGGGTTCGATCACCGGGGAGCTGTTTTTT
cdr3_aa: CASSVEAGSITGELFF

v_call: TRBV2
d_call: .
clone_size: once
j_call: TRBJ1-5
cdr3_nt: TGTGCCAGCAGGGACAACCGGGACCTAAAGCATTTT
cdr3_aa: CASRDNRDLKHF

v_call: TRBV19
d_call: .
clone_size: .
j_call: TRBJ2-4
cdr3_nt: TGTGCCAGTAGCCCCGAGGGGAATTCTCTAGTCAAAAACATTCAGTACTTC
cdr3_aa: CASSPEGNSLVKNIQYF

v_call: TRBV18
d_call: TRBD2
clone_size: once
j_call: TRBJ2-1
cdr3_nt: TGTGCCAGCTCACCTCGGACTAGCGGGAGTTGGAATGAGCAGTTCTTC
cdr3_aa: CASSPRTSGSWNEQFF

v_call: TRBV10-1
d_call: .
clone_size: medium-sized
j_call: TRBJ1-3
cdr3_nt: TGCGCCAGCACTGGCAGCCTATTTCTCTCTGGAAACACCATATATTTT
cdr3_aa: CASTGSLFLSGNTIYF

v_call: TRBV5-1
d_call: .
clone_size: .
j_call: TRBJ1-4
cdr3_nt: TGCGCCAGCAGCCCCGGCGGTAACGTAAATGAAAAACTGTTTTTT
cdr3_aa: CASSPGGNVNEKLFF

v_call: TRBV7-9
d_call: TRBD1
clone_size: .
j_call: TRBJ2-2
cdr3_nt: TGTGCCAGCAGCTCGGACAGGGCCGGGGAGCTGTTTTTT
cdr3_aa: CASSSDRAGELFF

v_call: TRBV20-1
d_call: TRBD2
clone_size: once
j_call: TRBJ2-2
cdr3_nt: TGCAGTGCTACCCGACTAGCGGGAGGGCCGGTGGAGAACACCGGGGAGCTGTTTTTT
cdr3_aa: CSATRLAGGPVENTGELFF

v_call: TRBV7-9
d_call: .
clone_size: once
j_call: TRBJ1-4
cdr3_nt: TGTGCCAGCAGCGCACCGCTGATTGCAACTAATGAAAAACTGTTTTTT
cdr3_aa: CASSAPLIATNEKLFF

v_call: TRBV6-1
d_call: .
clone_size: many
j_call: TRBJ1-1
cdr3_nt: TGTGCCAGCAGTTCCCGGTATAGGCCGAACACTGAAGCTTTCTTT
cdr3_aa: CASSSRYRPNTEAFF

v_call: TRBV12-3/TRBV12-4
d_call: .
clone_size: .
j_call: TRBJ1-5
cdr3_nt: TGTGCCAGCAGAGGACAGATCAATCAGCCCCAGCATTTT
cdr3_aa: CASRGQINQPQHF

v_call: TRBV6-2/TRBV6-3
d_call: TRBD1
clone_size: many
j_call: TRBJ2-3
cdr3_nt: TGTGCCACCACGCAGGGACAGACAGATACGCAGTATTTT
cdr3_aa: CATTQGQTDTQYF

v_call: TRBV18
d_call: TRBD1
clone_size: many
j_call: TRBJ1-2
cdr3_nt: TGTGCCAGCTCACTCGGGACAGGGTCGGGCTATGGCTACACCTTC
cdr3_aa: CASSLGTGSGYGYTF

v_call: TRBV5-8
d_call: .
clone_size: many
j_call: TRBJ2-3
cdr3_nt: TGTGCCAGCAGCTTGGCTTTGGGAGTGAGTACAGATACGCAGTATTTT
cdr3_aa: CASSLALGVSTDTQYF

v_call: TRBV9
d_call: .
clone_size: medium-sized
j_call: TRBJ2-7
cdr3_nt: TGTGCCAGCAGCGCCGGACCAGTCTACGAGCAGTACTTC
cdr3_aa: CASSAGPVYEQYF

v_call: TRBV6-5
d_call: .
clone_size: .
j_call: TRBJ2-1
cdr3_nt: TGTGCCAGCAGTTACTCGAGGTCCGTAAATGAGCAGTTCTTC
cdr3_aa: CASSYSRSVNEQFF

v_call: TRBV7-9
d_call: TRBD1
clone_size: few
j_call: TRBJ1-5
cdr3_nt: TGTGCCAGCAGCTTAGGACAGGGGACGATGTCCCAGCATTTT
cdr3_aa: CASSLGQGTMSQHF

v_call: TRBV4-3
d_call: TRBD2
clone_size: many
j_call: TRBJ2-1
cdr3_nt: TGCGCCAGCAGCCTTCGACTAGCGGACTACAATGAGCAGTTCTTC
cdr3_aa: CASSLRLADYNEQFF

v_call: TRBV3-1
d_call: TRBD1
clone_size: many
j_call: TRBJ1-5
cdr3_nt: TGTGCCAGCAGCCTCGGACAGGCGGTAGGGAATCAGCCCCAGCATTTT
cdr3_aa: CASSLGQAVGNQPQHF

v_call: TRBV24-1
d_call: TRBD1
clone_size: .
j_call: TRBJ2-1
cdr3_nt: TGTGCCACCAAAGACAGGGCCAATGAGCAGTTCTTC
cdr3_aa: CATKDRANEQFF

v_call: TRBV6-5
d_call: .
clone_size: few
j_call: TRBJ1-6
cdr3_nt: TGTGCCAGCAGTTACGATGGATACTATAATTCACCCCTCCACTTT
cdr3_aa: CASSYDGYYNSPLHF

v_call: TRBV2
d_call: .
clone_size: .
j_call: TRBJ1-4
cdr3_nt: TGTGCCAGCAGGCTGACAGAGGGCCATGAAAAACTGTTTTTT
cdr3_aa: CASRLTEGHEKLFF

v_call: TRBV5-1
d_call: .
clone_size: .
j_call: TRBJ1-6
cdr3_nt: TGCGCCAGCAGCTTGGCCCCGGACAGAAATTCACCCCTCCACTTT
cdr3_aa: CASSLAPDRNSPLHF

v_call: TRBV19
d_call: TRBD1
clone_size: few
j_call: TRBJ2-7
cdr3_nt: TGTGCCAGTAGTTTCCGGGACAGACCAGCCTACGAGCAGTACTTC
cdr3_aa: CASSFRDRPAYEQYF

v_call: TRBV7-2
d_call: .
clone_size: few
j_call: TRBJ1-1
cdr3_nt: TGTGCCAGCAGCTCCCTCGCGGGGCGGACTGAAGCTTTCTTT
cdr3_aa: CASSSLAGRTEAFF

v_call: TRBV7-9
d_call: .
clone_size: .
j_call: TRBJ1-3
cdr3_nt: TGTGCCAGCAGGGTCCCCTCTGGAAACACCATATATTTT
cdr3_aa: CASRVPSGNTIYF

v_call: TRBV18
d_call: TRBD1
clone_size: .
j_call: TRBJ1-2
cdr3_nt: TGTGCCAGCTCATCGGACAGGGGGGATGACTACACCTTC
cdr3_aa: CASSSDRGDDYTF

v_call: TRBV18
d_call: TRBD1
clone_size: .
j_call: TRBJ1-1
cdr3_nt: TGTGCCAGCTCACCAGGACAGGGGGAGTTGAACACTGAAGCTTTCTTT
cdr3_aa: CASSPGQGELNTEAFF

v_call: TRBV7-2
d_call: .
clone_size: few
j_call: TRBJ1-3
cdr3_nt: TGTGCCAGCAGCTTAGGTCAATGGATCTCTGGAAACACCATATATTTT
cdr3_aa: CASSLGQWISGNTIYF

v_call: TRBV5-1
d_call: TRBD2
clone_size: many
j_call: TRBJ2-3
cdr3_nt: TGCGCCAGCAGCGCTGGACTAGCTGCAGATACGCAGTATTTT
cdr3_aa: CASSAGLAADTQYF

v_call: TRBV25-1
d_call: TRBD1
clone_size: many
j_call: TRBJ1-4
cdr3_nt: TGTGCCAGCAGTCCCACCGGACAGGGGAGTAGGGAAAAACTGTTTTTT
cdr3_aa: CASSPTGQGSREKLFF

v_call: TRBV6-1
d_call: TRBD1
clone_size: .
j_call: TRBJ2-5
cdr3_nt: TGTGCCAGCACTAGGGACAGGGGAGCCCAGTACTTC
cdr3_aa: CASTRDRGAQYF

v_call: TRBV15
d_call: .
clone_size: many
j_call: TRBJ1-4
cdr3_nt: TGTGCCACCAGCAGAGATCAGAGGGCCTCTAATGAAAAACTGTTTTTT
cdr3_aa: CATSRDQRASNEKLFF

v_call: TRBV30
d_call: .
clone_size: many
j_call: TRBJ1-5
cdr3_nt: TGTGCCTGGAGTCCAGGAACTAGTCAGCCCCAGCATTTT
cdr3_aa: CAWSPGTSQPQHF

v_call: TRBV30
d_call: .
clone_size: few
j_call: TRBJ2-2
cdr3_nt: TGTGCCTGGAGTGGGGGGACCGGGGAGCTGTTTTTT
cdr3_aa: CAWSGGTGELFF

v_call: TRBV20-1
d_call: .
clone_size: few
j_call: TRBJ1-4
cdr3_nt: TGCAGTGCTAGGGGGGTCAGCGCGGCAACTAATGAAAAACTGTTTTTT
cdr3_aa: CSARGVSAATNEKLFF

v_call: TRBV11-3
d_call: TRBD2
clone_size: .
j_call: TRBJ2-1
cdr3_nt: TGTGCCAGCAGCTTGAGCGGGGATAGATACAATGAGCAGTTCTTC
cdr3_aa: CASSLSGDRYNEQFF

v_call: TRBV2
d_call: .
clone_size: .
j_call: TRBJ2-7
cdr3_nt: TGTGCCAGCTCACCCCAGGACTACGAGCAGTACTTC
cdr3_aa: CASSPQDYEQYF

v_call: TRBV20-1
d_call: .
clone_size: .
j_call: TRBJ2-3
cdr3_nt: TGCAGTGCTAGAGATGGCGGGGGCACAGATACGCAGTATTTT
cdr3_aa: CSARDGGGTDTQYF

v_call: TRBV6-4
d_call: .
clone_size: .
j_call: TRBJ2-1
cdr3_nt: TGTGCCAGCAGTGCTAGGGGATACGGAAAGGGCGATGAGCAGTTCTTC
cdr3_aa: CASSARGYGKGDEQFF

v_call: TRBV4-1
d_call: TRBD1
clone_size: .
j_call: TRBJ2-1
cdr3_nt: TGCGCCAGCAGCTTAGACAGGGTCAGGAATGAGCAGTTCTTC
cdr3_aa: CASSLDRVRNEQFF

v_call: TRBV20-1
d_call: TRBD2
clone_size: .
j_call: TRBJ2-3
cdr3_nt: TGCAGTGCTACTGCGGGAGGGAGCACAGATACGCAGTTTTTT
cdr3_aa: CSATAGGSTDTQFF

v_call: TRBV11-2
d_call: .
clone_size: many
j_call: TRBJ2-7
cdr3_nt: TGTGCCAGCACCGTCCGGCCGGAGGACGAGCAGTACTTC
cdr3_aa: CASTVRPEDEQYF

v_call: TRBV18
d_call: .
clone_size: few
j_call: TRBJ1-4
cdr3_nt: TGTGCCAGCTCAAGGACAGTAGGGGAAAAACTGTTTTTT
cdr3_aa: CASSRTVGEKLFF